A selection of T cell receptor beta chains follows, all from one sample in a study of blood T cell repertoires in COVID-19. The repertoire was sequenced with immunoSEQ multiplex PCR; TCRdb's copy has only in-frame clones and lacks some. This table has tens of thousands of clones, about four fifths appearing once. Sequenced: peripheral blood. The receptors here all came from a middle-aged man with acute or convalescent COVID-19. Both conserved end residues are part of each CDR3. Each record gives: V gene, CDR3 protein.

TRBV7-2,CASSIYRGLYEQYF
TRBV7-8,CASSTRTGIEVPTSGANVLTF
TRBV2,CASSGQNQPQHF
TRBV3-1/TRBV3-2,CASSHLQGSGELFF
TRBV6-5,CASSRTGSKEKLFF
TRBV11-2,CASSLPAGALANYGYTF
TRBV7-3,CASSPGTGYEQYF
TRBV7-2,CASSLAARASLYEQYF
TRBV12-3/TRBV12-4,CASSRAGYEGTF
TRBV15,CATSRQPQGDTEAFF
TRBV11-3,CASSLGLQEYTDTQYF
TRBV27,CASRTQPRGLDEKLFF
TRBV11-2,CASSLEGSGGYTF
TRBV13,CASSENPRGSYEQYF
TRBV6-5,CASSNRVHQPQHF
TRBV6-6,CASRLDGRVSYEQYF
TRBV19,CASSITRQETQYF
TRBV24-1,CATSDLRTSGNNEQFF
TRBV6-2/TRBV6-3,CASSLSYPQAGELFF